This T cell receptor (beta chain) was found in a study of blood T cell repertoires in COVID-19. The CDR3 has 15 residues. With 5 bases clipped from V and 3 bases from J, the junction kept 4 bases outside the gene matches. The germline V gene encodes CDR1 SGHVS and CDR2 FQNEAQ. Sequenced by immunoSEQ multiplex PCR; TCRdb stores in-frame clones only, minus some. The sample shows roughly 200,000 clones, 85% to 90% of them seen only once. The receptor's source is a man aged 55 to 70 with acute or convalescent COVID-19. Sequenced material: peripheral blood. V usage is TRBV7-8 and J usage is TRBJ1-5; TRBD1 agrees at 10 bases. The CDR3, as DNA: TGTGCCAGCAGCCTGGGACAGGGGTACAATCAGCCCCAGCATTTT. It yields the protein CASSLGQGYNQPQHF.